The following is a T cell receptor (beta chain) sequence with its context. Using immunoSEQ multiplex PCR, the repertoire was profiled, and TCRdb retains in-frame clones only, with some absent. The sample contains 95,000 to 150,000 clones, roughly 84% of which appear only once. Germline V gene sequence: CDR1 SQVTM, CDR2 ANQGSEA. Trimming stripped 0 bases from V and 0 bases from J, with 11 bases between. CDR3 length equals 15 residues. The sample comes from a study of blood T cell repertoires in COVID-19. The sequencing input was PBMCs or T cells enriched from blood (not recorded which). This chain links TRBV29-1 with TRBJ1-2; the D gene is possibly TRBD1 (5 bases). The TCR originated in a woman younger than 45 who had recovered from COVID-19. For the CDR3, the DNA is TGCAGCGTTGAAGATCAGGGCAGTTCTAACTATGGCTACACCTTC. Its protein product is CSVEDQGSSNYGYTF.